The 10 T cell receptor beta chains presented below share a single source sample, sequenced in a study of blood T cell repertoires in COVID-19 (TCRdb year 2020). Receptor libraries were prepared by the immunoSEQ multiplex PCR assay. The table comes from immuneACCESS by way of TCRdb, which keeps in-frame sequences with V and J called. Part of the clones is missing from these tables; in studies checked, under half for an unresolved V gene and the rest for unknown reasons. The sample table lists about 140,000 clones, 86% of them with a count of one. The ten most abundant clones make up almost 8.5% of the sample. The source material was peripheral blood. These receptors all come from a woman aged 55-69 years with acute or convalescent COVID-19.

The rearrangement links TRBV7-2 to TRBJ1-2, with 9 nucleotides matching TRBD1. Germline V gives CDR1 SGHTA, CDR2 FQGNSA. V was clipped by 4 bases and J by 8 bases; unmatched bases: 11. The CDR3 runs 15 residues. The CDR3: CASSSDTGTGIGYTF. The CDR3 DNA sequence: TGTGCCAGCAGCTCAGATACCGGGACAGGGATCGGCTACACCTTC.

This clone was seen only once. The chain combines TRBV7-2 with TRBJ1-2; D is perhaps TRBD1 (5 bases). From germline, CDR1 is SGHTA and CDR2 FQGNSA. The V end lost 2 bases, the J end lost 6 bases, and 10 bases lay between the germline ends. The CDR3 runs 13 residues. CDR3 DNA: TGTGCCAGCAGCTTAATCAACAGGAATGGCTACACCTTC. This sequence encodes CASSLINRNGYTF. The full variable domain, completed using reference TRBV7-2 and TRBJ1-2, is GAGVSQSPSNKVTEKGKDVELRCDPISGHTALYWYRQSLGQGLEFLIYFQGNSAPDKSGLPSDRFSAERTGGSVSTLTIQRTQQEDSAVYLCASSLINRNGYTFGSGTRLTVV.

The genes are TRBV19 and TRBJ2-7; the D is unclear. CDR1 LNHDA and CDR2 SQIVND come from the germline V gene (reference sequence). This CDR3 is built from 14 residues. V lost 1 base, J lost 1 base, and 8 bases lay in between. CDR3 residues: CASSIGALSYEQYF. For the CDR3, the DNA is TGTGCCAGTAGTATAGGGGCCCTTTCCTACGAGCAGTACTTC.

The chain recombines TRBV18 with TRBJ1-1; the D gene is possibly TRBD1 (6 bases). Germline V gene sequence: CDR1 KGHSH, CDR2 LQKENI. This CDR3 spans 14 amino acids. With 1 base removed from V and 3 bases from J, the gap between germline ends came to 9 bases. The CDR3 nucleotides read TGTGCCAGCTCACCACTAGGACAGTACACTGAAGCTTTCTTT. It translates to CASSPLGQYTEAFF.

This clone has just a few counts. The genes are TRBV4-1 and TRBJ1-2; D is unclear. V lost 1 base and J 4 bases, leaving 4 bases between the germline ends. CDR3 length: 12 amino acids. Germline V lookup: CDR1 MGHRA, CDR2 YSYEKL. The CDR3 DNA is TGCGCCAGCAGCCAAGGTCTCTATGGCTACACCTTC. Its translation: CASSQGLYGYTF.

The J gene is TRBJ2-3, the V gene TRBV7-3; a weak D match, TRBD2 (6 bases). The germline V gene encodes CDR1 SGHTA and CDR2 FQGTGA. Trimming shortened V by 0 bases and J by 0 bases, and 10 bases separated the two germline ends. This CDR3 contains 16 residues. CDR3 nucleotide sequence: TGTGCCAGCAGCTTAACTCGCGGGGACAGCACAGATACGCAGTATTTT. Translation: CASSLTRGDSTDTQYF.

The rearrangement joins TRBV13 to TRBJ2-6; D might be TRBD2 (5 bases). CDR3 size: 14 residues. V gave up 5 bases and J gave up 5 bases, with 10 bases separating them. Germline CDR1 PRHDT, CDR2 FYEKMQ (reference sequence). In nucleotides, the CDR3 is TGTGCCAGCAGCCTCGGACTCCGGGCCAACGTCCTGACTTTC. It encodes CASSLGLRANVLTF.

This clone showed up many times. Different DNA sequences within this sample yield the same CDR3. The genes are TRBV18 and TRBJ1-6, with 9 bases that match TRBD1. Germline CDR1 is KGHSH and CDR2 is LQKENI. The CDR3 extends over 15 amino acids. V gave up 3 bases and J gave up 7 bases; unmatched junction bases: 4. The CDR3 sequence: CASSPRTGENSPLHF. For the CDR3, the DNA is TGTGCCAGCTCACCCCGGACAGGGGAAAATTCACCCCTCCACTTT.

This rearrangement joins TRBV7-2 to TRBJ1-2, with TRBD1 identical over 8 bases. This CDR3 contains 14 residues. J lost 3 bases, V lost 5 bases, and 5 bases had no gene match. In germline, CDR1 is SGHTA, CDR2 FQGNSA. CDR3 in amino acids: CASSLRQGHYGYTF. The CDR3 DNA follows: TGTGCCAGCAGCCTACGACAGGGGCACTATGGCTACACCTTC.

V usage is TRBV28 and J usage is TRBJ1-1, with 7 nucleotides matching TRBD1. This CDR3 contains 15 residues. V gave up 3 bases and J gave up 4 bases; unmatched junction bases: 8. Germline loops: CDR1 MDHEN, CDR2 SYDVKM. CDR3 bases: TGTGCCAGCAGTTTGGGTGACAGGGTGAGCACTGAAGCTTTCTTT. This encodes CASSLGDRVSTEAFF.